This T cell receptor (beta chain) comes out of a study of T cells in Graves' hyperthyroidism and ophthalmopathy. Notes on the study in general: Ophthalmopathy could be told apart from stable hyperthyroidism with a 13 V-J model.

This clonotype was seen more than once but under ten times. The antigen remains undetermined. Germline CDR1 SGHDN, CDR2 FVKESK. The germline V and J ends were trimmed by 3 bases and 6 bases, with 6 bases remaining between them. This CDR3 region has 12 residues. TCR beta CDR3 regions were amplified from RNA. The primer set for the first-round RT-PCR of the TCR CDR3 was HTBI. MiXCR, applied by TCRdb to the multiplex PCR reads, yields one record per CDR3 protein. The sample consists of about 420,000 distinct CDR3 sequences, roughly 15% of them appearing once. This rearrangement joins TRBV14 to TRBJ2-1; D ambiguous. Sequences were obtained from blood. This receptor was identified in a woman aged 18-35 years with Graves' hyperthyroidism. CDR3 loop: CASSHGGNEQFF. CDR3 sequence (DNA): TGTGCCAGCAGCCATGGTGGCAATGAGCAGTTCTTC.